The 8 T cell receptor beta chains in this list originate from one sample, sequenced in a study of early T cells in non-severe SARS-CoV-2 infection. MiXCR, run by TCRdb on the 5' RACE reads, gives a single entry per CDR3 protein. Altogether around 37,000 distinct CDR3 sequences are present, approximately 9.2% being singletons, with the ten largest covering less than 15%. Specimen: whole blood. Receptor source: an adult who was a healthcare worker with PCR-confirmed SARS-CoV-2 infection or an uninfected control (not recorded which).

A few counts support this clonotype. The chain combines TRBV30 with TRBJ2-1; no reliable D call. Trimming left V 5 bases short and J 2 bases short, with 13 bases between. Per the germline V gene, CDR1 is GTSNPN and CDR2 is SVGIG (reference sequence). CDR3 length: 14 amino acids. In DNA form, the CDR3 reads TGTGCCTGGGTGGCTTGGCAGGCCTACAATGAGCAGTTCTTC. Translated, it gives CAWVAWQAYNEQFF.

The table lists this clonotype with many counts. This sequence joins TRBV7-8 and TRBJ1-6; 7 nucleotides line up with TRBD1. J lost 7 bases, V lost 5 bases, and 11 bases had no gene match. Germline CDR1 is SGHVS and CDR2 is FQNEAQ. The CDR3 has 16 residues. The CDR3 bases are TGTGCCAGCAGCGATCGGACAGGTTCTTTCAATTCACCCCTCCACTTT. Protein: CASSDRTGSFNSPLHF.

In its sample, this clonotype was seen many times. The J gene is TRBJ2-7, the V gene TRBV7-6; the match to TRBD2 covers 8 bases. This CDR3 is 14 amino acids long. CDR1 is SGHVS, CDR2 FNYEAQ, per germline. V lost 6 bases to trimming and J lost 4 bases; unmatched junction nucleotides: 8. In DNA, the CDR3 is TGTGCCAGCAGTCCGACCAGCGGGGGTTACGAGCAGTACTTC. The encoded protein is CASSPTSGGYEQYF.

Concerning this clonotype: This may stem from a read error, because a much larger clone lies one nucleotide away. The chain uses TRBV30 and TRBJ2-3; TRBD2 aligns across 11 bases. The CDR3 loop spans 12 amino acids. The V segment lost 5 bases and the J segment 10 bases; nucleotides outside the gene matches: 5. Germline-derived CDR1 and CDR2 are GTSNPN and SVGIG (reference sequence). The CDR3 reads CAWQLAGGSQYF. CDR3 nucleotides: TGTGCCTGGCAGTTAGCGGGGGGGTCGCAGTATTTT.

This clonotype occurred many times. The V call is TRBV7-3, the J call TRBJ1-1, with D tentatively TRBD1 (6 bases). Germline V CDR1 and CDR2: SGHTA, FQGTGA. Trimming left V 5 bases short and J 5 bases short, with 15 bases between. The CDR3 is 14 amino acids. The CDR3 protein is CASSPQGGATEAFF. The CDR3 DNA reads TGTGCCAGCAGCCCACAAGGGGGAGCGACTGAAGCTTTCTTT.

This clonotype was counted many times. This sequence joins TRBV20-1 and TRBJ1-1; the D is unclear. CDR1 is DFQATT and CDR2 is SNEGSKA in the germline V gene (reference sequence). The V end was cut by 5 bases, the J end by 0 bases, with 13 bases between. The CDR3 is 14 residues long. CDR3 protein: CSARMTELNTEAFF. In nucleotides, the CDR3 is TGCAGTGCTCGGATGACGGAATTGAACACTGAAGCTTTCTTT.

This clonotype was recorded at least ten times. The V call is TRBV9, the J call TRBJ2-5; the match to TRBD2 covers 7 bases. The CDR3 consists of 18 residues. V lost 1 base and J lost 2; bases outside the gene matches: 14. From germline, CDR1 is SGDLS and CDR2 YYNGEE. CDR3 loop: CASSVTAGGGETQETQYF. CDR3 DNA sequence: TGTGCCAGCAGCGTAACAGCGGGCGGGGGTGAAACTCAAGAGACCCAGTACTTC.

The genes are TRBV5-6 and TRBJ2-3; 7 nucleotides align to TRBD1. The ends lost 2 bases at V and 4 bases at J; junction bases unmatched: 7. The V gene's germline CDR1 is SGHDT and CDR2 YYEEEE. CDR3 length: 15 amino acids. This CDR3 reads CASSFRDSMSDTQYF. As DNA, the CDR3 is TGTGCCAGCAGCTTCCGGGACAGCATGTCAGATACGCAGTATTTT. Together with reference TRBV5-6 and TRBJ2-3, the CDR3 gives the full variable domain: DAGVTQSPTHLIKTRGQQVTLRCSPKSGHDTVSWYQQALGQGPQFIFQYYEEEERQRGNFPDRFSGHQFPNYSSELNVNALLLGDSALYLCASSFRDSMSDTQYFGPGTRLTVL.